Listed below are T cell receptor beta chains from one sample, sequenced in a study of cytomegalovirus exposure and HLA in healthy donors. Generated by immunoSEQ multiplex PCR, the TCRdb table keeps only in-frame clones and is missing some. The table gives more than 95,000 clones; the top ten clones make up around 2.4% of it. Input material: PBMCs. The receptor set was obtained from a man aged 40-55 years in good health and CMV-seronegative. Both conserved end residues are part of each CDR3. Fields, in order: J gene, V gene, D gene, CDR3 protein, CDR3 DNA. A D gene is named only where the DNA matches it firmly.

J: TRBJ2-5
V: TRBV4-3
D: TRBD1
CDR3: CASSRSPGQRETQYF
DNA: TGCGCCAGCAGCCGTAGCCCGGGACAGAGAGAGACCCAGTACTTC

J: TRBJ1-2
V: TRBV30
D: TRBD1
CDR3: CACLGQAVNYGYTF
DNA: TGTGCCTGTCTCGGACAGGCTGTTAACTATGGCTACACCTTC

J: TRBJ2-7
V: TRBV7-8
D: TRBD1
CDR3: CASSPTPTGGPPYEQYF
DNA: TGTGCCAGCAGCCCCACCCCCACAGGGGGCCCCCCTTACGAGCAGTACTTC

J: TRBJ1-4
V: TRBV5-1
D: .
CDR3: CASSFTGPFEKLFF
DNA: TGCGCCAGCAGCTTTACAGGTCCCTTCGAAAAACTGTTTTTT

J: TRBJ2-3
V: TRBV11-2
D: TRBD2
CDR3: CASSWTSGSDTQYF
DNA: TGTGCCAGCAGTTGGACTAGCGGGAGCGATACGCAGTATTTT

J: TRBJ2-1
V: TRBV7-8
D: TRBD1
CDR3: CASSLVLGQGGRNEQFF
DNA: TGTGCCAGCAGCTTAGTTCTCGGTCAAGGGGGCCGCAATGAGCAGTTCTTC

J: TRBJ2-1
V: TRBV19
D: .
CDR3: CASSIFGSSANEQFF
DNA: TGTGCCAGTAGTATATTTGGGAGTTCGGCCAATGAGCAGTTCTTC

J: TRBJ2-1
V: TRBV29-1
D: .
CDR3: CSAPRGGRNEQFF
DNA: TGCAGCGCACCTAGGGGGGGGCGTAATGAGCAGTTCTTC

J: TRBJ1-1
V: TRBV5-6
D: TRBD1
CDR3: CASSLWGQGGTEAFF
DNA: TGTGCCAGCAGCTTGTGGGGACAGGGTGGTACTGAAGCTTTCTTT

J: TRBJ2-6
V: TRBV27
D: TRBD1
CDR3: CASRGQVLSSGANVLTF
DNA: TGTGCCAGCAGAGGACAGGTCCTAAGCTCTGGGGCCAACGTCCTGACTTTC

J: TRBJ2-2
V: TRBV5-4
D: .
CDR3: CASSLVGRMNTGELFF
DNA: TGTGCCAGCAGCTTGGTGGGGAGAATGAACACCGGGGAGCTGTTTTTT

J: TRBJ2-7
V: TRBV4-1
D: TRBD1
CDR3: CASSQLWQGAYEQYF
DNA: TGCGCCAGCAGCCAGCTTTGGCAGGGGGCCTACGAGCAGTACTTC

J: TRBJ2-7
V: TRBV10-1
D: TRBD2
CDR3: CAILAGGPIYEQYF
DNA: TGCGCCATTTTAGCGGGAGGGCCGATCTACGAGCAGTACTTC

J: TRBJ1-3
V: TRBV28
D: TRBD1
CDR3: CASSLGPGQRNTIYF
DNA: TGTGCCAGCAGTTTAGGCCCGGGACAGAGAAACACCATATATTTT

J: TRBJ1-1
V: TRBV5-1
D: TRBD1
CDR3: CASSSDRGRTEAFF
DNA: TGCGCCAGCAGCAGCGACAGGGGGCGGACTGAAGCTTTCTTT

J: TRBJ2-7
V: TRBV6-1
D: .
CDR3: CASSEREAGTYEQYF
DNA: TGTGCCAGCAGTGAAAGGGAAGCAGGGACCTACGAGCAGTACTTC

J: TRBJ1-2
V: TRBV28
D: TRBD1
CDR3: CASRWTGSNYGYTF
DNA: TGTGCCAGCAGGTGGACAGGGTCCAACTATGGCTACACCTTC

J: TRBJ2-1
V: TRBV19
D: .
CDR3: CASSIGQKMNEQFF
DNA: TGTGCCAGTAGTATAGGACAGAAAATGAATGAGCAGTTCTTC

J: TRBJ2-7
V: TRBV30
D: .
CDR3: CAWRRVVGEQYF
DNA: TGTGCCTGGAGGAGGGTCGTGGGCGAGCAGTACTTC

J: TRBJ2-7
V: TRBV19
D: .
CDR3: CASSLGAVPSYEQYF
DNA: TGTGCCAGTAGCCTTGGGGCAGTTCCTTCCTACGAGCAGTACTTC

J: TRBJ2-5
V: TRBV29-1
D: TRBD2
CDR3: CSVISGSETQYF
DNA: TGCAGCGTCATTAGCGGGAGCGAGACCCAGTACTTC

J: TRBJ1-5
V: TRBV7-2
D: .
CDR3: CASSFSFGRDQPQHF
DNA: TGTGCCAGCAGCTTTTCTTTTGGGCGGGATCAGCCCCAGCATTTT

J: TRBJ1-6
V: TRBV5-4
D: TRBD1
CDR3: CASSLGGAGGYNSPLHF
DNA: TGTGCCAGCAGCTTGGGCGGGGCAGGGGGATATAATTCACCCCTCCACTTT

J: TRBJ2-1
V: TRBV30
D: TRBD2
CDR3: CAWSGAGGTYNEQFF
DNA: TGTGCCTGGAGTGGAGCGGGAGGAACCTACAATGAGCAGTTCTTC

J: TRBJ2-2
V: TRBV11-3
D: .
CDR3: CASSLDRALRSGKTGELFF
DNA: TGTGCCAGCAGCTTAGATCGGGCCCTTCGGTCAGGGAAGACCGGGGAGCTGTTTTTT

J: TRBJ2-1
V: TRBV30
D: .
CDR3: CAWSSESYNEQFF
DNA: TGTGCCTGGAGTAGCGAGTCCTACAATGAGCAGTTCTTC

J: TRBJ2-1
V: TRBV7-2
D: TRBD2
CDR3: CASSLVGTSGYNEQFF
DNA: TGTGCCAGCAGCTTAGTGGGGACTAGCGGGTACAATGAGCAGTTCTTC

J: TRBJ2-7
V: TRBV13
D: .
CDR3: CASTSGLEQYF
DNA: TGTGCCAGCACGTCAGGGTTGGAGCAGTACTTC

J: TRBJ2-7
V: TRBV5-6
D: TRBD1
CDR3: CASSLSGTGALLYEQYF
DNA: TGTGCCAGCAGCTTATCCGGGACAGGGGCTCTCCTCTACGAGCAGTACTTC

J: TRBJ2-1
V: TRBV4-3
D: .
CDR3: CASSRNIGRDEQFF
DNA: TGCGCCAGCAGCCGAAACATCGGTCGGGATGAGCAGTTCTTC

J: TRBJ2-5
V: TRBV5-1
D: TRBD2
CDR3: CASSPRQGFGAGVGETQYF
DNA: TGCGCCAGCAGCCCTCGGCAGGGCTTCGGAGCGGGAGTGGGAGAGACCCAGTACTTC

J: TRBJ1-1
V: TRBV10-3
D: .
CDR3: CAISEGGGNTEAFF
DNA: TGTGCCATCAGTGAAGGGGGGGGGAACACTGAAGCTTTCTTT

J: TRBJ2-3
V: TRBV28
D: .
CDR3: CASSLVGQSTDTQYF
DNA: TGTGCCAGCAGTTTGGTTGGACAGAGCACAGATACGCAGTATTTT

J: TRBJ2-7
V: TRBV19
D: .
CDR3: CASTNLAPRYEQYF
DNA: TGTGCCAGTACCAATCTGGCTCCTCGATACGAGCAGTACTTC

J: TRBJ2-7
V: TRBV25-1
D: TRBD2
CDR3: CASRHPLAASYEQYF
DNA: TGTGCCAGCAGACATCCTCTAGCGGCGTCCTACGAGCAGTACTTC